What follows is one TCR beta chain and its context. The CDR3 consists of 17 residues. Germline V lookup: CDR1 SQVTM, CDR2 ANQGSEA. Between the trimmed V and J ends, which lost 5 bases and 0 bases, there was a span of 22 bases. This sample was taken from a study of siplizumab effects on memory and regulatory T cells. Profiled with immunoSEQ multiplex PCR; TCRdb holds only in-frame clones, not every one. There are around 68,000 clones in the sample; around 90% occur only once, and roughly 1.7% lies in the top ten. The chain joins TRBV29-1 to TRBJ1-1; D not certain. Sequences were obtained from Tregs sorted from blood. The receptor comes from a human donor in good health. The DNA of the CDR3 is TGCAGCGTTCGAAGTTTGGGCGGAGTCCAGGTGAACACTGAAGCTTTCTTT. Protein product: CSVRSLGGVQVNTEAFF. The whole variable domain, remainder taken from reference TRBV29-1 and TRBJ1-1, is SAVISQKPSRDICQRGTSLTIQCQVDSQVTMMFWYRQQPGQSLTLIATANQGSEATYESGFVIDKFPISRPNLTFSTLTVSNMSPEDSSIYLCSVRSLGGVQVNTEAFFGQGTRLTVV.